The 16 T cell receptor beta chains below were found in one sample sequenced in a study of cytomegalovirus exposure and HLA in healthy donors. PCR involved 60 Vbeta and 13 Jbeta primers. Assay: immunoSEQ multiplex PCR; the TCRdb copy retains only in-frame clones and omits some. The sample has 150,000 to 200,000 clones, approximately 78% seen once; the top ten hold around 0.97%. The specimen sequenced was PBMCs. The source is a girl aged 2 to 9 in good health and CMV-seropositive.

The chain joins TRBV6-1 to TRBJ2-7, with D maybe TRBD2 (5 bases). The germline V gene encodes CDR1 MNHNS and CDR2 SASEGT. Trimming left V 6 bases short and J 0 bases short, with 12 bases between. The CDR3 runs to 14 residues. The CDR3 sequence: CASRGVDSSYEQYF. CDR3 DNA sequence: TGTGCCAGCAGGGGAGTTGATAGCTCCTACGAGCAGTACTTC.

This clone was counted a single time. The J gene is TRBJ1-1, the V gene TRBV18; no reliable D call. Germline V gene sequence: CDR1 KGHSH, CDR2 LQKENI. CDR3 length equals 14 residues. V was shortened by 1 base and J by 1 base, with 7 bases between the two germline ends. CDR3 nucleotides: TGTGCCAGCTCACCACTTCGAGCGAACACTGAAGCTTTCTTT. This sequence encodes CASSPLRANTEAFF.

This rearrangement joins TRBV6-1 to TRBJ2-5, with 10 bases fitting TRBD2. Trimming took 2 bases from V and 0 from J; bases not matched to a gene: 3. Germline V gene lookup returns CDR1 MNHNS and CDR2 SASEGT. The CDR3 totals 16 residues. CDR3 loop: CASSETSGMYQETQYF. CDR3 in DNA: TGTGCCAGCAGTGAAACTAGCGGGATGTACCAAGAGACCCAGTACTTC.

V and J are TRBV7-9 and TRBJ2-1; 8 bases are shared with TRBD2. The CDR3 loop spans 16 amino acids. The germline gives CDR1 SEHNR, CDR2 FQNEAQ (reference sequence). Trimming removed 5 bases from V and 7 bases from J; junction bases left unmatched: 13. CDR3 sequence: CASSPPRREEGNEQFF. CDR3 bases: TGTGCCAGCAGCCCCCCGAGGCGGGAGGAGGGTAATGAGCAGTTCTTC.

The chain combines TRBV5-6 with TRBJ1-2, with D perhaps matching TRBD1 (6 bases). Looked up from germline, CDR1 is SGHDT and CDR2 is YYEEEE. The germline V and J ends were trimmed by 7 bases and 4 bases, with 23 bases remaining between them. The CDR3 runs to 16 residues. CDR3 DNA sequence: TGTGCCAGCGCGCTCTATGAACAGGGTGGGTTCTATGGCTACACCTTC. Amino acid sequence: CASALYEQGGFYGYTF.

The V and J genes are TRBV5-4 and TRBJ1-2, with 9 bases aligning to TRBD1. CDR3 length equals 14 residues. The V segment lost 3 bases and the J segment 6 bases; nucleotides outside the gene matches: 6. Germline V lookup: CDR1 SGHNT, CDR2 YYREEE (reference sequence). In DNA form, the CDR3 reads TGTGCCAGCAGCTCCATCGACAGGGGGAATGGCTACACCTTC. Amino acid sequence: CASSSIDRGNGYTF.

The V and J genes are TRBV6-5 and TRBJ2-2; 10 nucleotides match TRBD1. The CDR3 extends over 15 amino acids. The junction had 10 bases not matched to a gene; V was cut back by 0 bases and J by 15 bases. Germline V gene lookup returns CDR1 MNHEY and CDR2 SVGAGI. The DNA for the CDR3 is TGTGCCAGCAGTTACTCGATAAGGACAGGGGGGGGGTTGTTTTTT. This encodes CASSYSIRTGGGLFF.

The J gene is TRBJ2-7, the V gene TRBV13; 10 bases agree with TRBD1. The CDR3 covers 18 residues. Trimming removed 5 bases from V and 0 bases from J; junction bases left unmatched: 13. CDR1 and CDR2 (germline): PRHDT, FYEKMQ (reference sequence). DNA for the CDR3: TGTGCCAGCAGCCGAAGGGACAGGGGACAGACGAGCTCCTACGAGCAGTACTTC. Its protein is CASSRRDRGQTSSYEQYF.

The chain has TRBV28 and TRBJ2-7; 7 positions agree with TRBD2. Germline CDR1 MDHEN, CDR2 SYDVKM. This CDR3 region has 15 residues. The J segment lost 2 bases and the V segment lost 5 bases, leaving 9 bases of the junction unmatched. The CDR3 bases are TGTGCCAGCAGTCATCCCCTAGCGGAACCCTACGAGCAGTACTTC. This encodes CASSHPLAEPYEQYF. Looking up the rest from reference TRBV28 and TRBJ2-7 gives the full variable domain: DVKVTQSSRYLVKRTGEKVFLECVQDMDHENMFWYRQDPGLGLRLIYFSYDVKMKEKGDIPEGYSVSREKKERFSLILESASTNQTSMYLCASSHPLAEPYEQYFGPGTRLTVT.

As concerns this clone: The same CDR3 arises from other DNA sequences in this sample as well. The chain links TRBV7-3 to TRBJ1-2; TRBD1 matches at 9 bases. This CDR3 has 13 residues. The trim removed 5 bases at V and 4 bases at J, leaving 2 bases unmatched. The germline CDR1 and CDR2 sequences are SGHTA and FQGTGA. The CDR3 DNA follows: TGTGCCAGCAGCCGGGGACAGGGCTATGGCTACACCTTC. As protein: CASSRGQGYGYTF.

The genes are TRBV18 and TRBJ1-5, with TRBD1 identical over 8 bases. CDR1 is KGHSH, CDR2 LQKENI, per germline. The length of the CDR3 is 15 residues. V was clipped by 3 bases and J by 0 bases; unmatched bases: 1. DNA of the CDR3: TGTGCCAGCTCACCGGGACAGGCTAGCAATCAGCCCCAGCATTTT. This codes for CASSPGQASNQPQHF.

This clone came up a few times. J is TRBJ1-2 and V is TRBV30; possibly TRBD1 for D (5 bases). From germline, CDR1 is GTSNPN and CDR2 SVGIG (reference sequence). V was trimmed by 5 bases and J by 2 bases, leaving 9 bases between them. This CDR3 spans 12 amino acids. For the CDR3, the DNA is TGTGCCTGGGGGACTTTCAACTATGGCTACACCTTC. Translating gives CAWGTFNYGYTF. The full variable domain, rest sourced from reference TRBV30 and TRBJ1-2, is SQTIHQWPATLVQPVGSPLSLECTVEGTSNPNLYWYRQAAGRGLQLLFYSVGIGQISSEVPQNLSASRPQDRQFILSSKKLLLSDSGFYLCAWGTFNYGYTFGSGTRLTVV.

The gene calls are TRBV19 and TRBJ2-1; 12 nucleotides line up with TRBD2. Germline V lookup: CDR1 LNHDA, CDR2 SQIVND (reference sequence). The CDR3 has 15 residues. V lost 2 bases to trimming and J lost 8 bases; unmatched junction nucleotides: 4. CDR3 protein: CASSILAGGTDEQFF. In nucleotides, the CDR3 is TGTGCCAGTAGTATACTAGCGGGAGGGACCGATGAGCAGTTCTTC.

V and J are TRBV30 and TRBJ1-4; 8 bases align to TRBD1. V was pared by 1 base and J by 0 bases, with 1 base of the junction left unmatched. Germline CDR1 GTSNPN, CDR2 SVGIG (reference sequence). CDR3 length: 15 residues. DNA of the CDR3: TGTGCCTGGAGTGCGGGACAGGCAACTAATGAAAAACTGTTTTTT. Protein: CAWSAGQATNEKLFF.

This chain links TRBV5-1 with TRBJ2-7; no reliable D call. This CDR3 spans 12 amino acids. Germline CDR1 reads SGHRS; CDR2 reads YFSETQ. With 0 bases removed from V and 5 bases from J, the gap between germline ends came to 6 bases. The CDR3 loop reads CASSLAFDEQYF. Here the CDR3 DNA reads TGCGCCAGCAGCTTGGCTTTTGACGAGCAGTACTTC.

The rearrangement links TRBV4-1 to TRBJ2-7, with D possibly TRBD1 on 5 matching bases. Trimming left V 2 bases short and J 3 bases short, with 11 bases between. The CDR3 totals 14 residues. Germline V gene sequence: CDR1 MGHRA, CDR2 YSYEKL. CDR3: CASSQPFQGYEQYF. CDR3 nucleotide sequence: TGCGCCAGCAGCCAACCATTCCAGGGCTACGAGCAGTACTTC.